This T cell receptor beta chain comes out of a study of OX40 agonist ivuxolimab in advanced cancers. Study results and limitations: On average, a greater number of expanded clones characterised CD8+ T cells relative to CD4+. By week 6 at 0.1 to 3.0 mg/kg, blood CD4+ and CD8+ T cells had expanded clonally. Antigen targets of the expanded peripheral T cells went undetermined.

The assay was immunoSEQ multiplex PCR, and TCRdb's table has in-frame clones only and misses some. Of 70,000 to 100,000 clones detected, 70% to 90% appear once; the ten largest clones hold over 0.35%. Any history of autoimmune disease or systemic immunosuppression disqualified patients. The CDR3 runs to 16 residues. CDR1 and CDR2 (germline): SGHTA, FQGNSA. The ends lost 5 bases at V and 0 bases at J; junction bases unmatched: 5. This clone has a single count. Its antigen is not identified. The sequenced sample was CD4+ or CD8+ T cells sorted from blood, obtained in a trial of the OX40 agonist ivuxolimab. The chain carries TRBV7-2 and TRBJ2-3; 10 nucleotides agree with TRBD2. The TCR sequence derives from an adult with an advanced solid tumor such as melanoma, head and neck, liver or kidney cancer. The CDR3 DNA follows: TGTGCCAGCAGCCAAACTAGCGGGACTAGCACAGATACGCAGTATTTT. This codes for CASSQTSGTSTDTQYF. Complete variable domain (other parts from reference TRBV7-2 and TRBJ2-3): GAGVSQSPSNKVTEKGKDVELRCDPISGHTALYWYRQSLGQGLEFLIYFQGNSAPDKSGLPSDRFSAERTGGSVSTLTIQRTQQEDSAVYLCASSQTSGTSTDTQYFGPGTRLTVL.